Shown below are 15 T cell receptor beta chains from a single sample sequenced in a study of shared clonotypes between healthy human individuals. Assay: immunoSEQ multiplex PCR; the TCRdb copy retains only in-frame clones and omits some. The sample shows nearly 750,000 clones, 72% of them seen only once. The sample was memory CD4+ T cells sorted from blood. Subset here: CD45RA-negative fraction. These receptors all stem from a woman in her twenties or thirties in good health.

This sequence joins TRBV7-2 and TRBJ1-1; D gene unclear. This CDR3 has 13 residues. Germline CDR1 SGHTA, CDR2 FQGNSA. V lost 2 bases and J 1 base, leaving 5 bases between the germline ends. The CDR3 sequence: CASSLMENTEAFF. As DNA, the CDR3 is TGTGCCAGCAGCTTAATGGAGAACACTGAAGCTTTCTTT.

The chain combines TRBV11-3 with TRBJ2-1; 14 bases match TRBD2. This CDR3 has 14 residues. CDR1 SGHNT and CDR2 YENEEA come from the germline V gene. Trimming removed 6 bases from V and 10 bases from J; junction bases left unmatched: 5. The CDR3 reads CASRRLAGGREQFF. DNA of the CDR3: TGTGCCAGCAGAAGACTAGCGGGGGGGCGGGAGCAGTTCTTC. The full variable domain, in which reference TRBV11-3 and TRBJ2-1 provide the parts outside the CDR3, is EAGVVQSPRYKIIEKKQPVAFWCNPISGHNTLYWYLQNLGQGPELLIRYENEEAVDDSQLPKDRFSAERLKGVDSTLKIQPAELGDSAVYLCASRRLAGGREQFFGPGTRLTVL.

This chain connects TRBV7-2 to TRBJ2-5; D uncertain. From germline, CDR1 is SGHTA and CDR2 FQGNSA. The CDR3 length is 13 residues. Trimming left V 4 bases short and J 1 base short, with 7 bases between. The CDR3 DNA reads TGTGCCAGCAGCTCCACCTTCCAAGAGACCCAGTACTTC. Amino acids: CASSSTFQETQYF.

The rearrangement links TRBV11-2 to TRBJ1-1; no definite D call. V lost 6 bases and J 3 bases, leaving 11 bases between the germline ends. CDR1 is SGHAT, CDR2 FQNNGV, per germline. The CDR3 has 13 amino acids. The DNA of the CDR3 is TGTGCCAGCAGGGGTGAGACCTACACTGAAGCTTTCTTT. Its translation is CASRGETYTEAFF.

The V and J genes are TRBV19 and TRBJ1-5; D is unresolved. CDR3 length: 15 amino acids. Germline V gene lookup returns CDR1 LNHDA and CDR2 SQIVND (reference sequence). Between the trimmed V and J ends, which lost 5 bases and 0 bases, there was a span of 11 bases. The CDR3 DNA reads TGTGCCAGTAGTGGGGTTTATCCTAGCAATCAGCCCCAGCATTTT. Its translation is CASSGVYPSNQPQHF.

The CDR3 loop is CASSESSGGEAFF. CDR3 DNA sequence: TGCGCCAGCAGTGAGTCTTCAGGGGGAGAAGCTTTCTTT. The chain uses TRBV10-1 and TRBJ1-1; 7 bases map to TRBD1. The junction had 3 bases not matched to a gene; V was cut back by 0 bases and J by 8 bases. Germline lookup yields CDR1 WNHNN and CDR2 SYGVQD (reference sequence). The CDR3 spans 13 residues.

V is TRBV6-6 and J is TRBJ1-3, with D tentatively TRBD1 (5 bases). The germline V and J ends were trimmed by 8 bases and 1 base, with 12 bases remaining between them. Germline CDR1 and CDR2: MNHNY and SVGAGI (reference sequence). CDR3 length equals 14 residues. The CDR3 nucleotides are TGTGCCAGCTTACCCCAGGGATCTGGAAACACCATATATTTT. It is translated as CASLPQGSGNTIYF.

This chain uses TRBV12-5 with TRBJ2-2; D remains ambiguous. The germline V and J ends were trimmed by 6 bases and 0 bases, with 11 bases remaining between them. CDR3 length: 15 amino acids. Looked up from germline, CDR1 is LGHNT and CDR2 is FRNRAP. The CDR3: CASGNDKTNTGELFF. The DNA of the CDR3 is TGTGCTAGTGGAAACGACAAAACGAACACCGGGGAGCTGTTTTTT.

The chain recombines TRBV9 with TRBJ2-3, with D unresolved. Trimming stripped 4 bases from V and 6 bases from J, with 9 bases between. Per the germline V gene, CDR1 is SGDLS and CDR2 is YYNGEE. The CDR3 is made up of 12 amino acids. The CDR3: CASSPWADTQYF. The DNA of the CDR3 is TGTGCCAGCAGCCCCTGGGCGGATACGCAGTATTTT.

The chain joins TRBV7-3 to TRBJ2-1; D remains unclear. Germline loops: CDR1 SGHTA, CDR2 FQGTGA. The CDR3 totals 13 residues. V was cut by 0 bases and J by 9 bases, with 9 bases left in between. The CDR3 nucleotides are TGTGCCAGCAGCTTAACATCGCTGGGTGAGCAGTTCTTC. Translated, it gives CASSLTSLGEQFF. The entire variable domain, with the rest obtained from reference TRBV7-3 and TRBJ2-1, is as follows: GAGVSQTPSNKVTEKGKYVELRCDPISGHTALYWYRQSLGQGPEFLIYFQGTGAADDSGLPNDRFFAVRPEGSVSTLKIQRTERGDSAVYLCASSLTSLGEQFFGPGTRLTVL.

The J gene is TRBJ2-1, the V gene TRBV11-2, with TRBD2 identical over 11 bases. V lost 4 bases, J lost 4 bases, and 9 bases stayed unmatched. Germline CDR1 and CDR2: SGHAT and FQNNGV. The CDR3 has 17 amino acids. The CDR3 DNA reads as TGTGCCAGCAGCTCCGGCGCCCTAGCGGGAGGTTACAATGAGCAGTTCTTC. It specifies CASSSGALAGGYNEQFF. Complete variable domain (other parts from reference TRBV11-2 and TRBJ2-1): EAGVAQSPRYKIIEKRQSVAFWCNPISGHATLYWYQQILGQGPKLLIQFQNNGVVDDSQLPKDRFSAERLKGVDSTLKIQPAKLEDSAVYLCASSSGALAGGYNEQFFGPGTRLTVL.

Note on this clone: This specimen includes other DNA sequences encoding the same CDR3. The V call is TRBV2, the J call TRBJ1-5; unclear D gene. CDR3 size: 13 residues. The V end lost 4 bases, the J end lost 6 bases, and 10 bases lay between the germline ends. Germline assignment: CDR1 SNHLY and CDR2 FYNNEI. CDR3 amino acids: CASSVEGTQPQHF. As DNA, the CDR3 is TGTGCCAGCAGTGTGGAGGGAACTCAGCCCCAGCATTTT.

The chain has TRBV5-6 and TRBJ2-1; 7 nucleotides agree with TRBD2. The CDR3 consists of 16 residues. Germline V CDR1 and CDR2: SGHDT, YYEEEE. Germline trimming cut 0 bases from V and 4 bases from J; bases unmatched to any gene: 7. CDR3 region: CASSLDVGRIYNEQFF. In DNA form, the CDR3 reads TGTGCCAGCAGCTTGGATGTCGGGAGGATTTACAATGAGCAGTTCTTC.

The genes are TRBV11-2 and TRBJ2-1, with D tentatively TRBD2 (5 bases). The V gene's germline CDR1 is SGHAT and CDR2 FQNNGV. The CDR3 extends over 12 amino acids. V was shortened by 5 bases and J by 7 bases, with 9 bases between the two germline ends. The CDR3 DNA is TGTGCCAGCAGCACCGGGGTGAATGAGCAGTTCTTC. Translating gives CASSTGVNEQFF.

The chain combines TRBV19 with TRBJ2-1; no firm D call. Trimming left V 0 bases short and J 0 bases short, with 6 bases between. Germline CDR1 and CDR2: LNHDA and SQIVND (reference sequence). This CDR3 region has 15 residues. As DNA, the CDR3 is TGTGCCAGTAGTATAGAGACGAGCTCCTACAATGAGCAGTTCTTC. Translating it yields CASSIETSSYNEQFF.